The rows below give T cell receptor beta chains drawn from one sample of a study of T cell repertoires in cytomegalovirus infection. TCRdb reanalysed the reads using MiXCR and keeps one entry per CDR3 protein. The sample consists of some 280,000 distinct CDR3 sequences, approximately 13% of them appearing once. Specimen: PBMCs. The receptors shown here come from a human donor in good health (CMV status not recorded). Some clones in this sample may be carry-over from other donors' samples. Each CDR3 is given without its conserved first and last residue.

V	J	length	CDR3
TRBV7-9	TRBJ2-7	12	ASSFRGRAYEQY
TRBV7-2	TRBJ2-1	12	ASSLGQQGHEQF
TRBV28	TRBJ1-2	11	ATPSDRDYGYT
TRBV2	TRBJ1-1	13	ASKTDPQRDTEAF
TRBV20-1	TRBJ2-5	11	SARGQYQETQY
TRBV10-3	TRBJ2-3	13	AIGLGSSGTDTQY
TRBV6-2/TRBV6-3	TRBJ1-2	13	ASIVLPGLSYGYT
TRBV7-4	TRBJ2-2	12	ASSGNRGPGELF
TRBV18	TRBJ1-1	14	ASSPLEGGGGTEAF
TRBV7-9	TRBJ2-1	11	ASSPRTRNEQF
TRBV11-3	TRBJ2-6	15	ASSSFGGLSGANVLT
TRBV12-3/TRBV12-4	TRBJ1-6	11	ASLREHNSPLH
TRBV19	TRBJ1-5	11	ASRRTGKQPQH
TRBV29-1	TRBJ2-5	12	SVGTSAFQETQY
TRBV20-1	TRBJ2-3	12	SAHRDGRTDTQY
TRBV7-8	TRBJ2-7	10	ASSLLVYEQY
TRBV27	TRBJ2-7	11	ANPTDGLYEQY
TRBV28	TRBJ2-5	12	ASSDPGYQETQY
TRBV12-3/TRBV12-4	TRBJ2-7	11	ASSYDKYYEQY
TRBV11-3	TRBJ2-2	13	ASSPLGRETGELF
TRBV28	TRBJ2-4	16	ASSPGLSRKILVDIQY
TRBV12-3/TRBV12-4	TRBJ2-7	12	ASSLGGIVYEQY
TRBV20-1	TRBJ2-3	12	SAPAGGGLHTQY
TRBV7-2	TRBJ1-5	13	ASSSPGVRNQPQH
TRBV14	TRBJ1-4	13	ASSQVRTGNEKLF
TRBV7-2	TRBJ1-1	13	ASSLGSGAPPSAF
TRBV7-2	TRBJ1-5	14	ASSPDSPLFNQPQH
TRBV4-2	TRBJ2-5	14	ASSHHTGTGEETQY
TRBV6-4	TRBJ2-3	13	ASSDSGGGLDTQY
TRBV29-1	TRBJ2-7	10	SVELGMDEQY
TRBV5-6	TRBJ2-7	14	ASSGPYGQGSYEQY
TRBV14	TRBJ2-7	12	ASSFLAGGNEQY
TRBV20-1	TRBJ2-7	14	SARDAGSSRPYEQY
TRBV6-5	TRBJ2-3	13	ASRSVETSTDTQY
TRBV18	TRBJ2-6	15	ASSHPGLSSGANVLT
TRBV7-9	TRBJ1-6	13	ASSLPGQAYSPLH
TRBV6-2/TRBV6-3	TRBJ2-7	13	ASLGLAGVGYEQY
TRBV20-1	TRBJ2-5	13	SASALAGGPETQY
TRBV15	TRBJ1-2	12	ATRFDRGDYGYT
TRBV4-1	TRBJ2-4	13	ASSPDRGRVTIQY
TRBV7-2	TRBJ2-7	13	ASSPGAGSTYEQY
TRBV7-2	TRBJ2-7	13	ASSLGREHPYEQY
TRBV7-3	TRBJ2-1	11	ASSLVSSNEQF
TRBV28	TRBJ2-7	11	ASSRQGVYEQY
TRBV28	TRBJ1-1	11	ASEVERGTEAF
TRBV7-9	TRBJ2-3	13	ASSFSGTGIDTQY
TRBV29-1	TRBJ2-5	12	SVETLSYQETQY
TRBV7-3	TRBJ2-5	17	ASSLKRAGRRTLQETQY